The TCR beta chain described here comes from a study of human T cells and chemical hapten exposure. Study-wide context: All patients underwent weekly scalp dosing with diphenylcyclopropenone for the full approximately 23-week study.

Time point here: pre-sensitization, week 0. The treatment here: therapeutic diphenylcyclopropenone sensitization with weekly scalp DPC. The study, taken as a whole, reports: There was a positive correlation between PT1 expanded TCR counts and patch test score. TCRs above 1 in 1000 frequency stayed constant with DPC sensitization. Versus controls, significantly more large CDR3 similarity clusters arose from expanded TCRs.

This clonotype was seen at least ten times. Its cognate antigen is unknown. Between the trimmed V and J ends, which lost 7 bases and 4 bases, there was a span of 11 bases. CDR1 is SQVTM, CDR2 ANQGSEA, per germline. The CDR3 has 11 amino acids. TCRdb recomputed calls from the RACE reads with MiXCR, one row per CDR3 protein. There are 55,000 to 75,000 distinct CDR3 sequences in the sample; 6.5% to 8.5% occur only once, and approximately 1.6% lies in the top ten. The TCR comes from a woman in her thirties with alopecia areata. Some clones in this sample may be carry-over from other donors' samples. Specimen: whole blood, collected in connection with sensitization to the hapten diphenylcyclopropenone (DPC). The J gene is TRBJ2-7, the V gene TRBV29-1; D remains unclear. The CDR3 sequence is CSESRGYEQYF. Written as DNA, the CDR3 is TGCAGCGAATCCCGTGGGTACGAGCAGTACTTC.